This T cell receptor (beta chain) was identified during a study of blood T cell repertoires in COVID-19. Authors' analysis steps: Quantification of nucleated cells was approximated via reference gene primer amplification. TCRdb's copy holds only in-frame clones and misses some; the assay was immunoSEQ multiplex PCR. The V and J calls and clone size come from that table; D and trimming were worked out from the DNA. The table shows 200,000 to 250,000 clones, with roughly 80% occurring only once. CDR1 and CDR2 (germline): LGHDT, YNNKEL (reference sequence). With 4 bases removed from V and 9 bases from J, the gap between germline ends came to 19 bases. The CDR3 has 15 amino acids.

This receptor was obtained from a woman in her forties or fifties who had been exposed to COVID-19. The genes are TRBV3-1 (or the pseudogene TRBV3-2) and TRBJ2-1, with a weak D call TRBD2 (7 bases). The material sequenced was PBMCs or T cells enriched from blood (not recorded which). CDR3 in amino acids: CASSPGGGGWAEQFF. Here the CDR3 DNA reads TGTGCCAGCAGCCCGGGGGGCGGGGGCTGGGCTGAGCAGTTCTTC.